The rows below give T cell receptor beta chains drawn from one sample of a study of blood T cell repertoires in COVID-19. Some clones are missing from TCRdb's copy, which holds only in-frame ones; the method was immunoSEQ multiplex PCR. The sample has roughly 400,000 clones, 85% to 90% seen once; the top ten hold approximately 9.3%. Sequencing input: PBMCs or T cells enriched from blood (not recorded which). These receptors were collected from a woman aged 45-65 years who had recovered from COVID-19. The CDR3 runs from the conserved cysteine through the conserved F or W. The D gene is left open where the match is weak. Clone sizes are given selectively: once, few, many, or a class where the clone is expanded.

>TRBV19|NA|TRBJ2-7|NA
CASSTRHGVNEQYF
TGTGCCAGTAGTACCCGACACGGGGTAAACGAGCAGTACTTC
>TRBV5-6|TRBD1|TRBJ2-3|NA
CASSFGTGRSDTQYF
TGTGCCAGCAGCTTTGGGACAGGGCGGTCAGATACGCAGTATTTT
>TRBV10-3|TRBD1|TRBJ2-2|once
CAIRGTGTSNTGELFF
TGTGCCATCAGAGGGACAGGGACATCGAACACCGGGGAGCTGTTTTTT
>TRBV19|NA|TRBJ1-6|NA
CASSNRVRNSPLHF
TGTGCCAGTAGTAACAGGGTTCGTAATTCACCCCTCCACTTT
>TRBV30|TRBD1|TRBJ1-2|few
CARDSRGYGYTF
TGTGCCCGGGACAGCCGGGGCTATGGCTACACCTTC
>TRBV7-8|NA|TRBJ1-1|NA
CASSPGGPEAFF
TGTGCCAGCAGCCCCGGGGGGCCTGAAGCTTTCTTT
>TRBV2|NA|TRBJ1-5|NA
CASKLEVGNQPQHF
TGTGCCAGCAAGCTCGAGGTCGGCAATCAGCCCCAGCATTTT
>TRBV28|TRBD2|TRBJ2-7|NA
CASSAAGGDSDYEQYF
TGTGCCAGCAGTGCCGCGGGGGGCGACTCGGATTACGAGCAGTACTTC
>TRBV19|NA|TRBJ2-2|few
CASSATGSGELFF
TGTGCCAGTAGTGCAACAGGTTCCGGGGAGCTGTTTTTT
>TRBV2|NA|TRBJ2-3|NA
CASGRAGRTDTQYF
TGTGCCAGCGGGCGGGCTGGGCGCACAGATACGCAGTATTTT
>TRBV10-3|NA|TRBJ1-3|NA
CAVLTGKASTGNTIYF
TGTGCCGTTCTCACCGGGAAGGCTTCAACTGGAAACACCATATATTTT
>TRBV19|NA|TRBJ1-5|NA
CASSMFGVPNQPQHF
TGTGCCAGTAGTATGTTTGGAGTACCCAATCAGCCCCAGCATTTT
>TRBV28|TRBD1|TRBJ1-2|NA
CASSLPTTPGTGVYGYTF
TGTGCCAGCAGTTTGCCGACCACCCCCGGGACAGGTGTTTATGGCTACACCTTC
>TRBV3-1/TRBV3-2|NA|TRBJ2-7|NA
CASSVRTGIHEQYF
TGTGCCAGCAGCGTGCGCACAGGGATCCACGAGCAGTACTTC
>TRBV2|NA|TRBJ1-4|NA
CASKGEGGNEKLFF
TGTGCCAGCAAGGGAGAAGGAGGTAATGAAAAACTGTTTTTT
>TRBV28|TRBD1|TRBJ2-2|NA
CASRTGGSGELFF
TGTGCCAGCCGGACAGGGGGATCCGGGGAGCTGTTTTTT
>TRBV28|NA|TRBJ1-2|NA
CASRSDYGYTF
TGTGCCAGCCGCTCGGACTATGGCTACACCTTC
>TRBV2|TRBD1|TRBJ2-1|NA
CASSVSRTQGDEQFF
TGTGCCAGCAGTGTATCGAGGACGCAGGGGGATGAGCAGTTCTTC
>TRBV14|NA|TRBJ2-3|NA
CASSQRGIGTQYF
TGTGCCAGCAGCCAACGGGGGATTGGTACGCAGTATTTT
>TRBV7-6|NA|TRBJ1-4|NA
CASSLVRSNEKLFF
TGTGCCAGCAGCTTAGTGCGGTCTAATGAAAAACTGTTTTTT